This T cell receptor (beta chain) was recovered during a study of T cell changes during pregnancy in multiple sclerosis (dated by TCRdb to 2018 to 2020). The study in broad terms: Changes in the T cell repertoire over the course of pregnancy were examined in this study in women with multiple sclerosis.

Only a few counts were recorded for this clone. The antigen it binds to is not known. No much larger clone exists at a distance of one base, and base qualities are not known. Library prep was done by the immunoSEQ multiplex PCR assay. TCRdb provides this immuneACCESS table in a form limited to in-frame rearrangements. Some clones are lacking; in checked studies, under half of them reflect an unresolved V gene, and why the rest are absent is not known. Across this sample there are approximately 74,000 clones, with about 88% seen only once. The ten largest account for less than 3.5% of the sample. The source material was peripheral blood, sampled before pregnancy. The sequence derives from a female donor with multiple sclerosis, enrolled in a pregnancy study.

The CDR3 protein is CASSSVIMNTEAFF. Read as DNA, the sequence is TGCGCCAGCAGCTCGGTAATCATGAACACTGAAGCTTTCTTT. The rearranged chain carries TRBV5-1 and TRBJ1-1, with the D gene uncertain. The CDR3 holds 14 amino acids from the cysteine to the phenylalanine. The retained sequence is limited to the CDR3, 42 bases, with the frame set at the first base. V is reduced by 3 bases and J by 0 bases, leaving a spacing of 9 bases between them. CDR1 SGHRS and CDR2 YFSETQ were looked up in the germline V gene.